These 15 T cell receptor beta chains came from one sample sequenced in a study of identical twins. From the 5' RACE reads, TCRdb called clonotypes with MiXCR, one entry per CDR3 protein. The data hold nearly 900,000 distinct CDR3 sequences, with around 12% observed a single time. The same sample was also used in a study of yellow fever vaccine responses in identical twins.

The specimen was PBMCs. These receptors were taken from a woman aged 18-29 years in good health.

V and J are TRBV5-5 and TRBJ1-2; a weak D match, TRBD1 (5 bases). The ends were cut back, 2 bases at V and 5 bases at J, with 10 bases in the middle. The germline gives CDR1 SGHKS, CDR2 YYEKEE (reference sequence). The CDR3 length is 13 residues. CDR3 in amino acids: CASSFPTAYGYTF. The CDR3 DNA is TGTGCCAGCAGCTTCCCGACAGCGTATGGCTACACCTTC.

This clonotype was seen a few times. The chain couples TRBV12-5 to TRBJ2-7; D tentatively reads TRBD1 or TRBD2 (5 bases each). This CDR3 is 15 amino acids long. Germline CDR1 reads LGHNT; CDR2 reads FRNRAP. The V and J ends lost 2 bases and 2 bases respectively, with 13 bases between them. This CDR3 is CASGLQGELPYEQYF. Here the CDR3 DNA reads TGTGCTAGTGGTTTGCAGGGAGAGTTACCCTACGAGCAGTACTTC.

This chain links TRBV6-1 with TRBJ2-1; 7 bases are shared with TRBD1. Germline CDR1 reads MNHNS; CDR2 reads SASEGT. The CDR3 is made up of 15 amino acids. Trimming cost V 6 bases and J 0 bases; bases outside gene matches: 5. In nucleotides, the CDR3 is TGTGCCAGCAGCCGGACAGGCCTCTCCTACAATGAGCAGTTCTTC. It translates to CASSRTGLSYNEQFF.

The gene calls are TRBV5-1 and TRBJ2-5; D is ambiguous. This CDR3 spans 15 amino acids. CDR1 and CDR2 (germline): SGHRS, YFSETQ. V was cut by 2 bases and J by 5 bases, with 16 bases left in between. CDR3 sequence: CASSFLGKQEETQYF. As DNA, the CDR3 is TGCGCCAGCAGCTTTCTGGGAAAGCAGGAGGAGACCCAGTACTTC.

The sample holds a few counts of this clonotype. The chain carries TRBV7-9 and TRBJ1-1, with unresolved D. Looked up from germline, CDR1 is SEHNR and CDR2 is FQNEAQ (reference sequence). The CDR3 is 12 residues long. Trimming took off 6 bases at V and 6 bases at J, with 11 bases between the two ends. DNA of the CDR3: TGTGCCAGCAGAAAAGATTTCGCTGAAGCTTTCTTT. It yields the protein CASRKDFAEAFF.

This clonotype occurred a few times. The rearrangement joins TRBV28 to TRBJ2-5; the D is unclear. The CDR3 loop spans 13 amino acids. Germline V gene sequence: CDR1 MDHEN, CDR2 SYDVKM. V lost 3 bases to trimming and J lost 4 bases, with 9 bases between them. The CDR3 loop reads CASSFVPRETQYF. The CDR3 DNA follows: TGTGCCAGCAGTTTTGTCCCCAGAGAGACCCAGTACTTC.

The rearrangement links TRBV7-9 to TRBJ2-5; tentatively, D is TRBD1 (6 bases). Germline values: CDR1 SEHNR, CDR2 FQNEAQ (reference sequence). V lost 5 bases and J lost 3, with 7 bases in between. This CDR3 has 12 residues. DNA for the CDR3: TGTGCCAGCAGCGGGGGCAAAGAGACCCAGTACTTC. Translated: CASSGGKETQYF.

This clonotype turned up a few times. The V gene is TRBV20-1, the J gene TRBJ2-1, with 8 bases fitting TRBD1. The germline CDR1 and CDR2 sequences are DFQATT and SNEGSKA (reference sequence). The CDR3 extends over 10 amino acids. J lost 14 bases, V lost 4 bases, and 4 bases had no gene match. This chain's CDR3 is CSAMDRDEFF. CDR3 coding DNA: TGCAGTGCTATGGACAGGGATGAGTTCTTC.

CDR3 loop: CASLRGSLGQETQYF. CDR3 coding DNA: TGTGCCAGCCTGAGGGGAAGCCTTGGCCAAGAGACCCAGTACTTC. The chain combines TRBV28 with TRBJ2-5; either TRBD1 or TRBD2 may fit D (5 bases each). CDR3 size: 15 residues. Per the germline V gene, CDR1 is MDHEN and CDR2 is SYDVKM. The V end was cut by 8 bases, the J end by 1 base, with 17 bases between.

This clonotype was counted between two and nine times. J is TRBJ1-2 and V is TRBV10-3; D is possibly TRBD1 (6 bases). V was trimmed by 4 bases and J by 8 bases, leaving 17 bases between them. The CDR3 totals 14 residues. Germline V CDR1 and CDR2: ENHRY, SYGVKD. CDR3 sequence (DNA): TGTGCCATCAGTGTATCACAGGGCGCCCTCGGCTACACCTTC. This codes for CAISVSQGALGYTF.

This rearrangement joins TRBV4-2 to TRBJ2-2, with D maybe TRBD1 (6 bases). CDR1 and CDR2 from the germline V gene are LGHNA and YNFKEQ. CDR3 length: 16 residues. The ends were cut back, 0 bases at V and 2 bases at J, with 10 bases in the middle. CDR3 coding DNA: TGTGCCAGCAGCCAAGAATCAGGGGTCAACACCGGGGAGCTGTTTTTT. Translated, it gives CASSQESGVNTGELFF.

Here the CDR3 reads CASSPQGIGTEAFF. The DNA for the CDR3 is TGTGCCAGCAGCCCACAAGGGATTGGCACTGAAGCTTTCTTT. This chain connects TRBV6-1 to TRBJ1-1; the D is unclear. This CDR3 has 14 amino acids. Germline V gives CDR1 MNHNS, CDR2 SASEGT. V was shortened by 6 bases and J by 4 bases, with 15 bases between the two germline ends.

The sample holds a few counts of this clonotype. The chain links TRBV3-1 to TRBJ2-3, with D perhaps matching TRBD1 or TRBD2 (6 bases each). Germline values: CDR1 LGHDT, CDR2 YNNKEL (reference sequence). The V gene lost 4 bases and the J gene lost 1 base, with 12 bases spanning the gap. The CDR3 length is 15 residues. Written as DNA, the CDR3 is TGTGCCAGCAGCCCCTTAGGGGGGCGCACAGATACGCAGTATTTT. Residues: CASSPLGGRTDTQYF.

This clonotype was observed a handful of times. The chain uses TRBV5-1 and TRBJ1-4, with D tentatively TRBD1 (6 bases). The length of the CDR3 is 14 residues. Germline V gene lookup returns CDR1 SGHRS and CDR2 YFSETQ. The germline V and J ends were trimmed by 0 bases and 5 bases, with 8 bases remaining between them. DNA for the CDR3: TGCGCCAGCAGCTTGGGGACAGAGAATGAAAAACTGTTTTTT. Translating gives CASSLGTENEKLFF.

The rearrangement links TRBV6-6 to TRBJ1-5; weak D call: TRBD1 (6 bases). Germline V gene sequence: CDR1 MNHNY, CDR2 SVGAGI (reference sequence). V gave up 7 bases and J gave up 3 bases, with 13 bases separating them. The CDR3 has 14 amino acids. CDR3 residues: CASNPGAPNQPQHF. Here the CDR3 DNA reads TGTGCCAGCAACCCGGGGGCTCCCAATCAGCCCCAGCATTTT.